This TCR beta chain was found in a study of blood T cell repertoires in COVID-19. Study at large: Sources were T cells, B-cell-depleted T cells, or PBMCs; the material itself was cDNA or gDNA.

Original analysis: Estimation of nucleated cell counts was performed using reference gene primer amplification. TCRdb's copy holds only in-frame clones and misses some; the assay was immunoSEQ multiplex PCR. Clone size and V and J calls were adopted from that table, with D and trimming inferred from the DNA. The table includes fewer than 350,000 clones, approximately 90% detected once. This CDR3 spans 11 amino acids. The V end lost 6 bases, the J end lost 2 bases, and 7 bases lay between the germline ends. Germline V gene data show CDR1 as GTSNPN and CDR2 as SVGIG (reference sequence). The source material was PBMCs or T cells enriched from blood (not recorded which). The V and J genes are TRBV30 and TRBJ2-5; D gene ambiguous. The source of this sequence is a man aged 35 to 55 who had been exposed to COVID-19. The CDR3 sequence is CACYKQETQYF. DNA of the CDR3: TGTGCCTGTTACAAACAAGAGACCCAGTACTTC.